The T cell receptor beta chain under discussion was sequenced for a study of blood T cell repertoires in COVID-19. Study-wide context: PBMCs, B-cell-depleted T cells, or T cells were the source of the cDNA or gDNA that made up the material.

V was clipped by 0 bases and J by 3 bases, with 12 bases between them. Per the germline V gene, CDR1 is ENHRY and CDR2 is SYGVKD. The CDR3 runs to 16 residues. Participants were aged about 18 to 100 years from 20 to 30 US areas. Assignment of participants to cohorts was predicated upon participant-reported clinical history. Authors' methods: For nucleated cells, counts were estimated from reference gene primer amplification. This table comes from immunoSEQ multiplex PCR, and its TCRdb copy is limited to in-frame clones, with some not included. That table furnishes V, J and clone size, whereas the DNA furnished D and trimming. The sample has approximately 390,000 clones, 88% seen once.

The sequence came from a woman in her thirties or forties with acute COVID-19. This chain uses TRBV10-3 with TRBJ2-1; possibly TRBD2 for D (7 bases). The sequenced sample consisted of PBMCs or T cells enriched from blood (not recorded which). The CDR3 DNA sequence: TGTGCCATCAGTGAGTCAGGGGGGGCATACTACAATGAGCAGTTCTTC. This encodes CAISESGGAYYNEQFF.